This is a list of T cell receptor beta chains from one sample in a study of T-cell memory formation after mild COVID-19. TCRdb reanalysed the 5' RACE reads using MiXCR and keeps one entry per CDR3 protein. The sample lists around 200,000 distinct CDR3 sequences; 10% were seen once. The sequenced material came from PBMCs or a T cell subset sorted from them (not recorded which). The receptors stem from a man aged 18 to 29 who had mild COVID-19 (a few samples of this study predate the infection). Cell type and time point are not known. Each CDR3 is given with its conserved first and last residue. Each record gives: CDR3 protein, CDR3 DNA, clone size, D gene, V gene, J gene. A D gene is named only where the DNA matches it firmly. Size is omitted from some rows. Given values are once, few, many or a class for expanded clones.

CDR3: CASSSGDRYNEQFF
DNA: TGTGCCAGCAGTTCCGGGGACAGGTACAATGAGCAGTTCTTC
size: NA
D: TRBD1
V: TRBV6-5
J: TRBJ2-1

CDR3: CASSQTTLGSYEQFF
DNA: TGTGCCAGCAGTCAAACCACTCTAGGGAGCTATGAGCAGTTCTTC
size: many
D: NA
V: TRBV7-2
J: TRBJ2-1

CDR3: CASSLAPVTGNEQFF
DNA: TGTGCCAGCAGCCTAGCCCCCGTGACCGGCAATGAGCAGTTCTTC
size: few
D: NA
V: TRBV3-1
J: TRBJ2-1

CDR3: CASSYSIGRGRFNEQFF
DNA: TGTGCCAGCAGTTACTCGATTGGGAGGGGGCGGTTCAATGAGCAGTTCTTC
size: NA
D: NA
V: TRBV6-2/TRBV6-3
J: TRBJ2-1

CDR3: CASSRTGMGEQFF
DNA: TGTGCCAGCAGCCGGACAGGGATGGGTGAGCAGTTCTTC
size: NA
D: TRBD1
V: TRBV4-2
J: TRBJ2-1

CDR3: CASSPGQKETQYF
DNA: TGTGCCAGCAGCCCTGGACAGAAAGAGACCCAGTACTTC
size: NA
D: NA
V: TRBV7-6
J: TRBJ2-5

CDR3: CASSQGFWDTEAFF
DNA: TGTGCCAGCAGCCAAGGCTTCTGGGACACTGAAGCTTTCTTT
size: few
D: NA
V: TRBV3-1
J: TRBJ1-1

CDR3: CASSLGLQGYEQYF
DNA: TGTGCCAGCAGCCTGGGCCTACAGGGCTACGAGCAGTACTTC
size: many
D: NA
V: TRBV5-4
J: TRBJ2-7

CDR3: CMVTNTEAFF
DNA: TGCATGGTTACGAACACTGAAGCTTTCTTT
size: many
D: NA
V: TRBV29-1
J: TRBJ1-1

CDR3: CASTVRSYGYTF
DNA: TGTGCCAGCACAGTACGGAGCTATGGCTACACCTTC
size: few
D: NA
V: TRBV2
J: TRBJ1-2

CDR3: CASSPGRNQPQHF
DNA: TGTGCCAGCAGTCCCGGGAGAAATCAGCCCCAGCATTTT
size: NA
D: NA
V: TRBV5-6
J: TRBJ1-5

CDR3: CASSQDTSVLGSPLHF
DNA: TGCGCCAGCAGCCAAGATACTAGTGTTTTGGGTTCACCCCTCCACTTT
size: many
D: NA
V: TRBV4-3
J: TRBJ1-6

CDR3: CASNDFGNQPQHF
DNA: TGTGCCAGCAATGATTTTGGCAATCAGCCCCAGCATTTT
size: many
D: NA
V: TRBV2
J: TRBJ1-5

CDR3: CASSPVVLGQPQYF
DNA: TGTGCCAGCAGTCCCGTTGTATTAGGTCAGCCCCAGTATTTT
size: NA
D: NA
V: TRBV12-3/TRBV12-4
J: TRBJ2-3

CDR3: CASNRDPGRGGYTF
DNA: TGTGCCAGCAACCGGGACCCGGGGCGGGGAGGCTACACCTTC
size: NA
D: NA
V: TRBV12-3/TRBV12-4
J: TRBJ1-2

CDR3: CASNGQQNTEAFF
DNA: TGTGCCAGCAACGGACAGCAGAACACTGAAGCTTTCTTT
size: NA
D: NA
V: TRBV2
J: TRBJ1-1

CDR3: CAIRPTGQSGNTIYF
DNA: TGTGCCATCAGACCGACAGGGCAGTCTGGAAACACCATATATTTT
size: few
D: TRBD1
V: TRBV10-3
J: TRBJ1-3

CDR3: CASSLGLGTVAYNEQFF
DNA: TGCGCCAGCAGCTTGGGACTCGGGACAGTAGCCTACAATGAGCAGTTCTTC
size: NA
D: TRBD1
V: TRBV5-1
J: TRBJ2-1

CDR3: CASSLGPLAVTGELFF
DNA: TGTGCCAGCAGCTTAGGCCCTCTTGCGGTCACCGGGGAGCTGTTTTTT
size: few
D: NA
V: TRBV7-8
J: TRBJ2-2

CDR3: CASSLSRGRTDTQYF
DNA: TGTGCCAGCAGCTTAAGTCGCGGACGCACAGATACGCAGTATTTT
size: NA
D: NA
V: TRBV7-2
J: TRBJ2-3

CDR3: CASSRLEGEQYF
DNA: TGTGCCAGCAGCCGCTTGGAGGGCGAGCAGTACTTC
size: NA
D: NA
V: TRBV7-2
J: TRBJ2-7

CDR3: CASSVGPKGPDTQYF
DNA: TGTGCCAGCAGCGTAGGCCCGAAGGGCCCAGATACGCAGTATTTT
size: NA
D: NA
V: TRBV9
J: TRBJ2-3

CDR3: CASSPGTGIPGELFF
DNA: TGTGCCAGCAGCCCCGGGACAGGGATCCCCGGGGAGCTGTTTTTT
size: NA
D: TRBD1
V: TRBV7-3
J: TRBJ2-2

CDR3: CASSSTENSPLHF
DNA: TGTGCCAGCAGCTCTACAGAGAATTCACCCCTCCACTTT
size: many
D: NA
V: TRBV11-2
J: TRBJ1-6

CDR3: CASSQTGAANSPLHF
DNA: TGCGCCAGCAGCCAAACGGGGGCAGCTAATTCACCCCTCCACTTT
size: few
D: NA
V: TRBV4-1
J: TRBJ1-6

CDR3: CASSQDRWEGNEQFF
DNA: TGCGCCAGCAGCCAAGATCGTTGGGAGGGCAATGAGCAGTTCTTC
size: many
D: TRBD2
V: TRBV4-1
J: TRBJ2-1

CDR3: CASSLEQGGGGGEAFF
DNA: TGCGCCAGCAGCTTGGAACAGGGAGGTGGAGGGGGTGAAGCTTTCTTT
size: NA
D: NA
V: TRBV5-1
J: TRBJ1-1

CDR3: CASSARQDDRFTMRSVQFF
DNA: TGTGCCAGCAGCGCCCGACAGGACGACCGTTTTACAATGAGGTCGGTGCAGTTCTTC
size: many
D: NA
V: TRBV7-9
J: TRBJ2-1

CDR3: CASSLRAGSGNTIYF
DNA: TGCGCCAGCAGCTTGAGGGCAGGCTCTGGAAACACCATATATTTT
size: few
D: NA
V: TRBV5-1
J: TRBJ1-3

CDR3: CASSKSWEAKNIQYF
DNA: TGCGCCAGCAGCAAGAGTTGGGAAGCCAAAAACATTCAGTACTTC
size: NA
D: NA
V: TRBV5-1
J: TRBJ2-4

CDR3: CASSPSRDSIDEQFF
DNA: TGTGCCAGCAGCCCTAGCCGGGACTCAATCGATGAGCAGTTCTTC
size: NA
D: NA
V: TRBV7-3
J: TRBJ2-1

CDR3: CASRTSGETQYF
DNA: TGTGCCAGCAGGACTAGCGGAGAGACCCAGTACTTC
size: NA
D: TRBD2
V: TRBV6-2/TRBV6-3
J: TRBJ2-5

CDR3: CASSVIAGVDNEQFF
DNA: TGCGCCAGCAGCGTAATAGCGGGGGTCGACAATGAGCAGTTCTTC
size: NA
D: TRBD2
V: TRBV5-1
J: TRBJ2-1

CDR3: CATTGQGNTEAFF
DNA: TGTGCCACTACCGGACAGGGGAACACTGAAGCTTTCTTT
size: NA
D: TRBD1
V: TRBV24-1
J: TRBJ1-1

CDR3: CASSPSSGPYSPLHF
DNA: TGTGCCAGCAGTCCTTCTTCGGGTCCGTATTCACCCCTCCACTTT
size: few
D: NA
V: TRBV12-3/TRBV12-4
J: TRBJ1-6

CDR3: CASSQGGGYGYTF
DNA: TGTGCCAGCAGCCAAGGGGGTGGCTATGGCTACACCTTC
size: NA
D: NA
V: TRBV4-2
J: TRBJ1-2

CDR3: CASSGNTIYF
DNA: TGTGCCAGCAGCGGAAACACCATATATTTT
size: NA
D: NA
V: TRBV6-1
J: TRBJ1-3

CDR3: CASSHDMSNQPQHF
DNA: TGTGCCAGCAGTCATGACATGAGCAATCAGCCCCAGCATTTT
size: NA
D: NA
V: TRBV4-2
J: TRBJ1-5

CDR3: CASSLLSSYNEQFF
DNA: TGTGCCAGCAGTTTACTCAGCTCCTACAATGAGCAGTTCTTC
size: NA
D: NA
V: TRBV28
J: TRBJ2-1

CDR3: CASSFTGGLGAFF
DNA: TGTGCCAGCAGCTTTACAGGGGGATTAGGAGCTTTCTTT
size: few
D: TRBD1
V: TRBV5-8
J: TRBJ1-1

CDR3: CSARDPRTSGVGTDTQYF
DNA: TGCAGTGCTAGAGATCCGAGGACTAGCGGGGTCGGCACAGATACGCAGTATTTT
size: few
D: TRBD2
V: TRBV20-1
J: TRBJ2-3

CDR3: CASSLPRQDSQYF
DNA: TGTGCCAGCAGCTTACCCCGACAGGACTCCCAGTACTTC
size: many
D: NA
V: TRBV7-8
J: TRBJ2-5

CDR3: CASSPSGPYLEETQYF
DNA: TGTGCCAGCAGCCCCTCGGGCCCGTACTTGGAGGAGACCCAGTACTTC
size: many
D: NA
V: TRBV7-2
J: TRBJ2-5

CDR3: CASTLGSGTSAQETQYF
DNA: TGCGCCAGCACACTCGGTTCCGGGACTAGCGCACAAGAGACCCAGTACTTC
size: many
D: TRBD2
V: TRBV5-1
J: TRBJ2-5

CDR3: CSARVGNNSPLHF
DNA: TGCAGTGCTAGAGTGGGGAATAATTCACCCCTCCACTTT
size: NA
D: NA
V: TRBV20-1
J: TRBJ1-6

CDR3: CASSLSRGRTPVTGELFF
DNA: TGTGCCAGCAGCCTCTCACGAGGTCGGACTCCTGTAACCGGGGAGCTGTTTTTT
size: few
D: NA
V: TRBV6-5
J: TRBJ2-2

CDR3: CASTLGSAFF
DNA: TGTGCCAGCACCTTAGGGAGCGCTTTCTTT
size: NA
D: NA
V: TRBV12-3/TRBV12-4
J: TRBJ1-1

CDR3: CASRRDRVSGYTF
DNA: TGTGCCAGCAGAAGGGACAGGGTATCTGGCTACACCTTC
size: NA
D: TRBD1
V: TRBV7-2
J: TRBJ1-2

CDR3: CASSSTPNTDTQYF
DNA: TGCGCCAGCAGCTCGACGCCTAACACAGATACGCAGTATTTT
size: NA
D: NA
V: TRBV5-1
J: TRBJ2-3

CDR3: CASSLDPVLNSPLHF
DNA: TGTGCCAGCAGCTTAGATCCGGTTCTGAATTCACCCCTCCACTTT
size: NA
D: NA
V: TRBV7-2
J: TRBJ1-6

CDR3: CASSIRNSNQPQHF
DNA: TGTGCCAGTAGTATTCGGAATAGCAATCAGCCCCAGCATTTT
size: NA
D: NA
V: TRBV19
J: TRBJ1-5

CDR3: CASSEGLHRNSPLHF
DNA: TGTGCCAGCAGCGAGGGACTGCATCGTAATTCACCCCTCCACTTT
size: NA
D: NA
V: TRBV7-9
J: TRBJ1-6

CDR3: CSARDSGHSNTEAFF
DNA: TGCAGTGCTAGAGATTCCGGGCACTCAAACACTGAAGCTTTCTTT
size: NA
D: NA
V: TRBV20-1
J: TRBJ1-1

CDR3: CAISRGSTDTQYF
DNA: TGTGCCATCAGCAGGGGAAGCACAGATACGCAGTATTTT
size: few
D: NA
V: TRBV10-3
J: TRBJ2-3